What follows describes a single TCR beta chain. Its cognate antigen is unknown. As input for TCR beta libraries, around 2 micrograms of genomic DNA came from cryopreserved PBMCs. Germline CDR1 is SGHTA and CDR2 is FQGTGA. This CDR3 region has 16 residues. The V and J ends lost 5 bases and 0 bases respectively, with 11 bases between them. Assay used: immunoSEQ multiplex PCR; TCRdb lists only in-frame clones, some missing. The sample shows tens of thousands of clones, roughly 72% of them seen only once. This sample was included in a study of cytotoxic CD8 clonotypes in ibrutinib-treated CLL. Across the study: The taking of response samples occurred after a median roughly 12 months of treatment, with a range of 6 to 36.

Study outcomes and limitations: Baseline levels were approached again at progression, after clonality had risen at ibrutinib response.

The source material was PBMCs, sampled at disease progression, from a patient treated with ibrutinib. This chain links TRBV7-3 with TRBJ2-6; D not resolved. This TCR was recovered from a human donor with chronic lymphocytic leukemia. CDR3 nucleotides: TGTGCCAGCAGCCCGGACGCGAGCTCTGGGGCCAACGTCCTGACTTTC. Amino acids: CASSPDASSGANVLTF.